This TCR beta chain was identified during a study of cytomegalovirus exposure and HLA in healthy donors. Whole-study findings and limits: The listing of 150 or so TCR beta chains classed them as cytomegalovirus-associated.

In regard to this clone: Antigen: not known.

V trimming: 3 bases; J trimming: 3 bases; junction bases outside the gene matches: 4. The CDR3 is 14 residues long. Per germline, CDR1 MDHEN and CDR2 SYDVKM. Only in-frame clones appear in the TCRdb table, and some are missing; sequencing was by immunoSEQ multiplex PCR. The sample has around 80,000 clones, roughly 96% seen once. The sample was PBMCs. The chain is built from TRBV28 and TRBJ1-2; TRBD1 matches at 7 bases. This receptor was taken from a woman aged 18-29 years in good health and CMV-seronegative. CDR3 coding DNA: TGTGCCAGCAGTTTTGACAGGGAATACTATGGCTACACCTTC. Translating gives CASSFDREYYGYTF.